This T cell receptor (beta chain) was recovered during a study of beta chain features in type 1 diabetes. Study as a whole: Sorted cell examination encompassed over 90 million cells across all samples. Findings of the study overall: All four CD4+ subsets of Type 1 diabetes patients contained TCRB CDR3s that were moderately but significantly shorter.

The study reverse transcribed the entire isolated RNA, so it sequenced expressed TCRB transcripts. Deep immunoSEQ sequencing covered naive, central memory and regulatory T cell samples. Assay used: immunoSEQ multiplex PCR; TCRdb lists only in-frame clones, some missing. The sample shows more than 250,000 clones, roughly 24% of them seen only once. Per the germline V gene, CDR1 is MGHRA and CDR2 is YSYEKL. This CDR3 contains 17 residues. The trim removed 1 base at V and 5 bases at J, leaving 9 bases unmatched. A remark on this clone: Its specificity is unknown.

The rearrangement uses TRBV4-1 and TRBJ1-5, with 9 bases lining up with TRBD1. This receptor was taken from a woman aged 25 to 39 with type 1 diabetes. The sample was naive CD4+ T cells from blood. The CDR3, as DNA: TGCGCCAGCAGCCAAGGGGGACAGGGTAGAATCCATCAGCCCCAGCATTTT. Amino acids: CASSQGGQGRIHQPQHF.